This TCR beta chain is drawn from a study of T cell changes during pregnancy in multiple sclerosis. Profiling relied on immunoSEQ multiplex PCR, and the TCRdb table lists in-frame clones only, not all of them. In the table there are around 59,000 clones, about 89% of which are singletons. In this sample, this clone turned up once. The ends lost 0 bases at V and 4 bases at J; junction bases unmatched: 7. Germline CDR1 is LGHNA and CDR2 is YSLEER. This CDR3 region has 17 residues. Sample: CD4+ T cells from peripheral blood mononuclear cells, taken in the first trimester of pregnancy. This sequence originates from a female donor with multiple sclerosis, enrolled in a pregnancy study. The V gene is TRBV4-3, the J gene TRBJ1-5, with TRBD1 matching over 9 bases. The CDR3 bases are TGCGCCAGCAGCCAAGATGCTGCTGGGACAGGGAATCAGCCCCAGCATTTT. Amino acid sequence: CASSQDAAGTGNQPQHF.